Reported below is one TCR beta chain. Its binding antigen is unknown. No base quality information exists; no much larger clone differs at one position. These data come from a study of T cell responses to AZD1222 COVID-19 vaccine (dated by TCRdb to about 2021). Notes on the research overall: Because spike-specific TCR depth and breadth did not differ between the two schedules, AZD1222 recipients who got a second dose at roughly 4 weeks were pooled with those who got a second dose at roughly 12 weeks. Trial participants were enrolled by age into subgroups of 18-55, 56-69 and 70-plus years, and about 150, 27 and 61 TCR-sequenced participants, respectively, were included in these subgroups. A total of about 250 trial participants underwent TCR sequencing, of whom 200 to 220 had received two doses of AZD1222 and around 25 had received two doses of the MenACWY control vaccine. Study-wide conclusions, independent of this receptor: Reportedly, almost half of the unique spike-specific TCRs recognized epitopes lying outside the regions that are mutated in the B.1.351 and B.1.1.7 variants. The 56-69-year group was small, and its depth increase did not reach significance, likely because of low power. The whole spike protein was spanned by vaccine-associated CD4 TCRs, and dominant responses were seen in regions 160-218 and 743-854. Most participants were white British and females outnumbered males, and the authors suggested that clonal diversity may have been underestimated. Conclusions about previously exposed vaccinees are limited because only six or seven AZD1222 recipients were SARS-CoV-2 seropositive at baseline. No day 14 peak-response samples were available, so repertoires were characterized only after the peak T cell response. After two AZD1222 doses, both the breadth and the depth of spike-specific TCRs were significantly higher than at day 0 and than in MenACWY recipients.

The time point label for this specimen denotes: baseline before first vaccination. Vaccinee samples were obtained from the UK trials COV001 and COV002, which included a single-blind randomized controlled phase 2/3 trial of AZD1222 (ChAdOx1 nCoV-19) in healthy adults. For TCRbeta chain sequencing, PBMC samples from trial participants were taken at day 0 and at day 28 after the second dose. The germline V gene (reference sequence) sets CDR1 to GTSNPN and CDR2 to SVGIG. For this chain, trimming is 2 bases at the V end and 8 bases at the J end, and the number of junction bases without a gene match is 19. The CDR3, cysteine through phenylalanine, is 18 amino acids long. The DNA shown is the 54-base CDR3, in frame from base 1. The CDR3 regions of human TCRbeta chains were analyzed by immunosequencing. Per the source publication's procedure: TCRs in the repertoires were compared against a reference library of SARS-CoV-2-specific TCRs that had been generated with the MIRA antigen-specificity platform. Breadth was defined as the fraction of unique TCRs that were SARS-CoV-2-associated, and depth was defined as the fraction of total T cells that were SARS-CoV-2-associated. Each spike-specific TCR was assigned to its reactive spike region and to a CD4 or CD8 class using the MIRA data. Log10-transformed breadth and depth values were compared by one-way ANOVA with Sidak's multiple comparisons tests. The table was pulled from immuneACCESS by TCRdb, which kept in-frame rearrangements only. Such tables lose some clones; where checked, under half of the loss comes from unresolved V genes, and the rest has no known cause. D and trimming were read from the DNA, whereas the V and J calls and clone size are those reported in that table. In this sample the table shows about 140,000 clones, approximately 94% of which occur a single time. Together, the top ten hold approximately 9% of the sample.

The chain joins TRBV30 to TRBJ2-1; 9 bases in the middle match TRBD2. The clonotype was recovered from an adult in good health. Material: peripheral blood, obtained on day 0 of AZD1222 vaccination. The CDR3 reads CAWSPRWGSGGHRDEQFF. The nucleotide sequence is given as TGTGCCTGGAGTCCCCGTTGGGGTAGCGGGGGCCACAGGGATGAGCAGTTCTTC.